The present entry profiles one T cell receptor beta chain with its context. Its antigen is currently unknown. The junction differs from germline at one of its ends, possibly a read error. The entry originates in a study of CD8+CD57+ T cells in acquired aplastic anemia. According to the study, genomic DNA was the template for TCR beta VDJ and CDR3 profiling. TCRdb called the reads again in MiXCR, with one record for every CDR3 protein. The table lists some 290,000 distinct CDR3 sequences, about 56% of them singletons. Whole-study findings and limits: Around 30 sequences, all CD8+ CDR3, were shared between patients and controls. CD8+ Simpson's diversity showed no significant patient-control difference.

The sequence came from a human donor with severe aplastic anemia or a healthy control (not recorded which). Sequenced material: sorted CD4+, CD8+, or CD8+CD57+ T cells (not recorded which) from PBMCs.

The CDR3 is CATPGTVPYGYTF. For the CDR3, the DNA is TGCGCCACCCCCGGGACAGTTCCCTATGGCTACACCTTC. The chain combines TRBV2 with TRBJ1-2; the match to TRBD1 covers 7 bases. The CDR3 spans 13 residues. Germline CDR1 reads SNHLY; CDR2 reads FYNNEI.